Presented here are 24 T cell receptor beta chains from one specimen sequenced in a study of control samples from healthy donors and cancer patients. Clones were read by immunoSEQ multiplex PCR, and TCRdb kept only the in-frame ones, dropping some. The table records about 89,000 clones, approximately 81% of them present only once. What was sequenced was blood. Every receptor here comes from a woman aged 40 to 50 in good health.

J is TRBJ2-5 and V is TRBV7-4; TRBD2 might be the D (6 bases). The CDR3 has 15 residues. The V end lost 1 base, the J end lost 5 bases, and 14 bases lay between the germline ends. Germline-derived CDR1 and CDR2 are SGHVT and SQSDAQ. CDR3 bases: TGTGCCAGCAGCTTAGTTTTCCAAGGGAGGGAGACCCAGTACTTC. Translating it yields CASSLVFQGRETQYF.

The rearrangement uses TRBV4-1 and TRBJ2-2; 7 positions match TRBD2. CDR1 and CDR2 (germline): MGHRA, YSYEKL. CDR3 length equals 16 residues. The trim removed 3 bases at V and 0 bases at J, leaving 4 bases unmatched. The CDR3 DNA follows: TGCGCCAGCAGCCAGGCGGCGGGGGCGAACACCGGGGAGCTGTTTTTT. It yields the protein CASSQAAGANTGELFF.

V gene TRBV4-3 combines with J gene TRBJ2-7, with 10 bases that match TRBD1. The trim removed 4 bases at V and 2 bases at J, leaving 5 bases unmatched. The germline V gene encodes CDR1 LGHNA and CDR2 YSLEER. The CDR3 has 15 amino acids. CDR3 in amino acids: CASSREGTGAYEQYF. The DNA for the CDR3 is TGCGCCAGCAGCCGGGAGGGGACAGGGGCCTACGAGCAGTACTTC.

The chain combines TRBV5-1 with TRBJ2-3; 8 positions match TRBD2. The CDR3 covers 16 residues. Germline CDR1 reads SGHRS; CDR2 reads YFSETQ. V shed 0 bases, J shed 6 bases, and the junction held 9 bases outside the gene matches. The CDR3 loop reads CASSLASSGEADTQYF. As DNA, the CDR3 is TGCGCCAGCAGCTTGGCCAGTAGCGGGGAGGCGGATACGCAGTATTTT. Looking up the rest from reference TRBV5-1 and TRBJ2-3 gives the full variable domain: KAGVTQTPRYLIKTRGQQVTLSCSPISGHRSVSWYQQTPGQGLQFLFEYFSETQRNKGNFPGRFSGRQFSNSRSEMNVSTLELGDSALYLCASSLASSGEADTQYFGPGTRLTVL.

This chain connects TRBV7-2 to TRBJ1-3; a possible D gene is TRBD1 (6 bases). V shed 6 bases and J shed 0 bases, with 12 bases lying between them. From germline, CDR1 is SGHTA and CDR2 FQGNSA. The CDR3 covers 15 residues. In DNA form, the CDR3 reads TGTGCCAGCAGAGAAACAGGGAACTCTGGAAACACCATATATTTT. Residues: CASRETGNSGNTIYF.

This chain links TRBV2 with TRBJ2-5, with D perhaps matching TRBD1 (7 bases). Germline-derived CDR1 and CDR2 are SNHLY and FYNNEI. This CDR3 comprises 14 residues. V was trimmed by 7 bases and J by 6 bases, leaving 18 bases between them. Here the CDR3 DNA reads TGTGCCAGCACCCCAGGGGGGACCTGGAAGACCCAGTACTTC. It codes for CASTPGGTWKTQYF.

As concerns this clone: Germline is not matched at one junction end, which may reflect a read error. The chain couples TRBV2 to TRBJ2-7, with D unclear. The CDR3 spans 11 residues. Germline lookup yields CDR1 SNHLY and CDR2 FYNNEI. The CDR3 coding sequence is TGTGCCAGCAGGGAAGCCTACGAGCAGTACTTC. Translating gives CASREAYEQYF.

The chain links TRBV6-5 to TRBJ1-3; D perhaps matches TRBD1 (5 bases). This CDR3 has 14 amino acids. Between the trimmed V and J ends, which lost 6 bases and 1 base, there was a span of 10 bases. Germline CDR1 MNHEY, CDR2 SVGAGI. The CDR3 bases are TGTGCCAGCAGCCGCGGGGGGTCTGGAAACACCATATATTTT. It translates to CASSRGGSGNTIYF.

The chain carries TRBV6-6 and TRBJ2-1, with 15 bases fitting TRBD2. V shed 5 bases and J 2 bases; nucleotides not matched to a gene: 4. Germline V gene sequence: CDR1 MNHNY, CDR2 SVGAGI (reference sequence). The CDR3 loop spans 17 amino acids. CDR3 DNA: TGTGCCAGCAGTCGAGGGACTAGCGGGGGGCCCTACAATGAGCAGTTCTTC. Protein product: CASSRGTSGGPYNEQFF.

V and J are TRBV5-8 and TRBJ1-4, with D possibly TRBD1 on 6 matching bases. CDR3 size: 15 residues. The germline V gene has CDR1 SGHTS and CDR2 YDEGEE. V was cut by 4 bases and J by 7 bases, with 17 bases left in between. CDR3 in DNA: TGTGCCAGCAGCCCCCCGGGTCGCAGGGGTGAAAAACTGTTTTTT. Protein sequence: CASSPPGRRGEKLFF.

The chain couples TRBV27 to TRBJ2-5, with TRBD1 matching over 9 bases. The CDR3 spans 15 residues. The trim removed 6 bases at V and 5 bases at J, leaving 10 bases unmatched. Looked up from germline, CDR1 is MNHEY and CDR2 is SMNVEV (reference sequence). The CDR3 is CASSPSGTGLETQYF. CDR3 in DNA: TGTGCCAGCAGCCCATCCGGGACAGGGCTGGAGACCCAGTACTTC.

The chain has TRBV16 and TRBJ2-7; D ambiguous. The CDR3 extends over 15 amino acids. Germline V gene lookup returns CDR1 KGHSY and CDR2 FQNENV. Trimming left V 4 bases short and J 5 bases short, with 18 bases between. The CDR3 DNA is TGTGCCAGCAGCCCGTTCCGGGTAGGGCCCAACGAGCAGTACTTC. Translated, it gives CASSPFRVGPNEQYF.

The chain combines TRBV5-1 with TRBJ2-7; unclear D gene. V was clipped by 0 bases and J by 6 bases, with 10 bases between them. CDR1 and CDR2 from the germline V gene are SGHRS and YFSETQ. CDR3 length: 13 residues. DNA for the CDR3: TGCGCCAGCAGCTTGGACGACAACGGCGAGCAGTACTTC. Translated: CASSLDDNGEQYF.

The rearrangement uses TRBV24-1 and TRBJ2-7; D is ambiguous. The CDR3 is made up of 13 amino acids. V lost 5 bases, J lost 2 bases, and 9 bases lay in between. The V gene's germline CDR1 is KGHDR and CDR2 SFDVKD. The CDR3 sequence is CATSAGPPYEQYF. The CDR3 region has the DNA TGTGCCACCAGTGCCGGGCCCCCCTACGAGCAGTACTTC.

The chain combines TRBV2 with TRBJ2-2; 12 positions agree with TRBD2. CDR1 and CDR2 (germline): SNHLY, FYNNEI. J lost 4 bases, V lost 5 bases, and 5 bases had no gene match. The CDR3 has 16 amino acids. CDR3 nucleotides: TGTGCCAGCAGTTATGGACTAGCGGGGTTCACCGGGGAGCTGTTTTTT. This encodes CASSYGLAGFTGELFF.

V gene TRBV2 combines with J gene TRBJ2-3, with D unclear. Looked up from germline, CDR1 is SNHLY and CDR2 is FYNNEI. Trimming took off 3 bases at V and 3 bases at J, with 7 bases between the two ends. The CDR3 has 13 residues. The CDR3: CASSEMSTDTQYF. In DNA, the CDR3 is TGTGCCAGCAGTGAGATGTCGACAGATACGCAGTATTTT.

This rearrangement joins TRBV7-9 to TRBJ2-2, with D possibly TRBD2 on 5 matching bases. Trimming removed 5 bases from V and 1 base from J, with 14 bases in between. The germline CDR1 and CDR2 sequences are SEHNR and FQNEAQ (reference sequence). The CDR3 totals 16 residues. CDR3 loop: CASSQEAGMNTGELFF. The CDR3 nucleotides read TGTGCCAGCAGCCAGGAGGCGGGTATGAACACCGGGGAGCTGTTTTTT.

This clone was recorded a few times. The V call is TRBV7-9, the J call TRBJ2-5, with unresolved D. Germline CDR1 and CDR2: SEHNR and FQNEAQ (reference sequence). This CDR3 region has 14 residues. Trimming took off 1 base at V and 2 bases at J, with 8 bases between the two ends. CDR3 coding DNA: TGTGCCAGCAGCTTAGTGGGAAATCAAGAGACCCAGTACTTC. It yields the protein CASSLVGNQETQYF.

The DNA of the CDR3 is TGTGCCAGCAGCCCCGGACCGACAGGGGAAGAGACCCAGTACTTC. It yields the protein CASSPGPTGEETQYF. This rearrangement joins TRBV7-2 to TRBJ2-5; 8 positions agree with TRBD1. The length of the CDR3 is 15 residues. V trimming: 5 bases; J trimming: 3 bases; junction bases outside the gene matches: 8. Germline CDR1 and CDR2: SGHTA and FQGNSA.

CDR3 protein: CASSPGVFGISNYGYTF. The CDR3 DNA reads TGTGCCAGCAGCCCGGGCGTTTTTGGGATATCTAACTATGGCTACACCTTC. The V and J genes are TRBV5-4 and TRBJ1-2; no definite D call. Trimming took off 4 bases at V and 0 bases at J, with 19 bases between the two ends. This CDR3 has 17 residues. Per the germline V gene, CDR1 is SGHNT and CDR2 is YYREEE (reference sequence).

V and J are TRBV27 and TRBJ1-1, with D uncertain. Trimming pared 1 base from V and 1 base from J, leaving 4 bases between. Germline-derived CDR1 and CDR2 are MNHEY and SMNVEV (reference sequence). This CDR3 is 13 amino acids long. The CDR3: CASSLYRNTEAFF. Here the CDR3 DNA reads TGTGCCAGCAGTTTATACAGGAACACTGAAGCTTTCTTT.

The chain combines TRBV24-1 with TRBJ1-2; 9 bases map to TRBD1. The germline gives CDR1 KGHDR, CDR2 SFDVKD. The CDR3 length is 15 residues. Losses at the gene ends were 3 bases for V and 6 bases for J; bases not matched to a gene: 7. The chain's CDR3 is CATSDPTGGADGYTF. In nucleotides, the CDR3 is TGTGCCACCAGTGATCCTACAGGGGGCGCAGATGGCTACACCTTC.

The rearrangement joins TRBV30 to TRBJ1-1, with D possibly TRBD1 on 5 matching bases. V was pared by 2 bases and J by 7 bases, with 23 bases between. The CDR3 is made up of 16 amino acids. CDR1 GTSNPN and CDR2 SVGIG come from the germline V gene (reference sequence). CDR3 in amino acids: CAWSSKPGRTPIEAFF. The CDR3 DNA follows: TGTGCCTGGAGTTCAAAACCGGGACGGACTCCTATTGAAGCTTTCTTT.

The chain uses TRBV27 and TRBJ1-2; 8 bases line up with TRBD1. CDR1 and CDR2 (germline): MNHEY, SMNVEV (reference sequence). This CDR3 spans 14 amino acids. V shed 6 bases, J shed 5 bases, and the junction held 8 bases outside the gene matches. The CDR3 loop is CASSPRQGRYGYTF. CDR3 nucleotide sequence: TGTGCCAGCAGCCCGCGACAGGGGAGATATGGCTACACCTTC.